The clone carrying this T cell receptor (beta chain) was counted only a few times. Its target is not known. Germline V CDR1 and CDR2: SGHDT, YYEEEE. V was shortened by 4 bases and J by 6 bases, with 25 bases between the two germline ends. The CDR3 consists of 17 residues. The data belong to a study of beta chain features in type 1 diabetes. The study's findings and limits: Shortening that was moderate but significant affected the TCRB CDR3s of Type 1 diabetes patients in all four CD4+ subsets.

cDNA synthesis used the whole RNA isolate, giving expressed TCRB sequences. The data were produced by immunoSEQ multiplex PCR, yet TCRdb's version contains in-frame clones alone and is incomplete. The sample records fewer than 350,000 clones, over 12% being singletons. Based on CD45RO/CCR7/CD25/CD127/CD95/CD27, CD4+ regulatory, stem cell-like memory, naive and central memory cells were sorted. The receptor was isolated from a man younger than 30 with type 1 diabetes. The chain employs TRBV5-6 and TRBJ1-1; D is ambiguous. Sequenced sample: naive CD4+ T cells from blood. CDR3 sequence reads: CASSHHDYRTVFAEAFF. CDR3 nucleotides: TGTGCCAGCAGCCATCACGACTACCGGACGGTTTTCGCTGAAGCTTTCTTT.